One and the same sample provided the 15 T cell receptor beta chains below, sequenced in a study of long-term antiretroviral therapy in people with HIV. The authors ran the immunoSEQ assay, v3.0, at survey level. Profiling relied on immunoSEQ multiplex PCR, and the TCRdb table lists in-frame clones only, not all of them. The table includes approximately 35,000 clones, 90% to 95% detected once. This sample comprised unsorted PBMCs, obtained around 5 years after starting antiretroviral therapy. The receptors come from a woman between 50 and 59 years old with HIV.

This clone appeared a few times. This sequence joins TRBV18 and TRBJ1-6; D call uncertain. CDR3 length: 14 amino acids. Germline CDR1 reads KGHSH; CDR2 reads LQKENI. V lost 3 bases and J 6 bases, leaving 9 bases between the germline ends. This chain's CDR3 is CASSPGLGNSPLHF. The CDR3 DNA sequence: TGTGCCAGCTCACCCGGACTCGGTAATTCACCCCTCCACTTT.

The chain's CDR3 is CASSALERVGGYTF. For the CDR3, the DNA is TGTGCCAGCAGTGCCCTTGAGAGGGTGGGGGGCTACACCTTC. This chain links TRBV6-6 with TRBJ1-2; D uncertain. The V end lost 5 bases, the J end lost 8 bases, and 18 bases lay between the germline ends. This CDR3 spans 14 amino acids. CDR1 and CDR2 from the germline V gene are MNHNY and SVGAGI (reference sequence).

The chain recombines TRBV2 with TRBJ1-2; 8 nucleotides align to TRBD1. The J segment lost 5 bases and the V segment lost 3 bases, leaving 5 bases of the junction unmatched. Germline CDR1 SNHLY, CDR2 FYNNEI. This CDR3 is built from 14 residues. The CDR3 DNA follows: TGTGCCAGCAGTGATCAGGGGGCCCGTTATGGCTACACCTTC. The encoded protein is CASSDQGARYGYTF.

DNA for the CDR3: TGTGCCAGCAGCTGGGACAGGGCAGATACGCAGTATTTT. Amino acids: CASSWDRADTQYF. J is TRBJ2-3 and V is TRBV7-2, with 9 bases that match TRBD1. Germline CDR1 SGHTA, CDR2 FQGNSA. Trimming cost V 4 bases and J 4 bases; bases outside gene matches: 0. The CDR3 consists of 13 residues.

The chain combines TRBV7-3 with TRBJ1-1; D is uncertain. Looked up from germline, CDR1 is SGHTA and CDR2 is FQGTGA. The CDR3 is 15 amino acids. V lost 5 bases to trimming and J lost 4 bases, with 17 bases between them. The CDR3 nucleotides read TGTGCCAGCAGCGAAAAAGCAGGAAGAGGCACTGAAGCTTTCTTT. It is translated as CASSEKAGRGTEAFF.

The rearrangement joins TRBV27 to TRBJ2-7; 8 bases agree with TRBD1. There are 15 residues in the CDR3. V shed 3 bases, J shed 3 bases, and the junction held 7 bases outside the gene matches. Germline V gene data show CDR1 as MNHEY and CDR2 as SMNVEV (reference sequence). CDR3 sequence: CASSFTTGAVYEQYF. CDR3 nucleotide sequence: TGTGCCAGCAGTTTTACGACAGGGGCCGTCTACGAGCAGTACTTC.

This chain joins TRBV29-1 and TRBJ2-7; D is ambiguous. The CDR3 spans 14 residues. V lost 5 bases and J lost 2, with 16 bases in between. Germline CDR1 reads SQVTM; CDR2 reads ANQGSEA. Here the CDR3 reads CSVYLPGQTYEQYF. CDR3 DNA: TGCAGCGTTTATTTGCCGGGTCAAACCTACGAGCAGTACTTC.

The chain uses TRBV19 and TRBJ1-1; D gene uncertain. The CDR3 is made up of 16 amino acids. The germline CDR1 and CDR2 sequences are LNHDA and SQIVND (reference sequence). V was clipped by 3 bases and J by 4 bases, with 18 bases between them. For the CDR3, the DNA is TGTGCCAGTAGTATTTCGAGGACCGCTCGGGGCACTGAAGCTTTCTTT. This gives the protein CASSISRTARGTEAFF.

The CDR3 is CASSPTGVGIYEQYF. Written as DNA, the CDR3 is TGTGCCAGCAGCCCGACCGGGGTAGGCATATACGAGCAGTACTTC. This chain uses TRBV5-4 with TRBJ2-7, with D possibly TRBD2 on 5 matching bases. This CDR3 spans 15 amino acids. Germline lookup yields CDR1 SGHNT and CDR2 YYREEE (reference sequence). V lost 4 bases and J lost 4, with 18 bases in between.

The V call is TRBV5-1, the J call TRBJ2-1; perhaps TRBD2 as D (6 bases). There are 13 residues in the CDR3. Per the germline V gene, CDR1 is SGHRS and CDR2 is YFSETQ. The V end lost 4 bases, the J end lost 5 bases, and 10 bases lay between the germline ends. The CDR3 protein is CASSAGTNNEQFF. In nucleotides, the CDR3 is TGCGCCAGCAGCGCGGGGACCAACAATGAGCAGTTCTTC.

The chain joins TRBV4-1 to TRBJ1-5, with unresolved D. Germline lookup yields CDR1 MGHRA and CDR2 YSYEKL. V was trimmed by 1 base and J by 5 bases, leaving 6 bases between them. The CDR3 is 13 residues long. The CDR3 protein is CASSQGGDQPQHF. In DNA, the CDR3 is TGCGCCAGCAGCCAAGGGGGAGATCAGCCCCAGCATTTT.

This chain connects TRBV10-2 to TRBJ2-1, with 8 bases fitting TRBD2. Germline V gene sequence: CDR1 WSHSY, CDR2 SAAADI. The trim removed 3 bases at V and 3 bases at J, leaving 10 bases unmatched. This CDR3 contains 17 residues. The chain's CDR3 is CASSDAGAGGRYNEQFF. The CDR3 bases are TGCGCCAGCAGTGATGCAGGTGCGGGGGGCCGCTACAATGAGCAGTTCTTC.

This chain joins TRBV9 and TRBJ2-2, with 9 bases fitting TRBD2. The CDR3 runs to 18 residues. Germline V CDR1 and CDR2: SGDLS, YYNGEE. The V gene end was trimmed by 4 bases and the J gene end by 2 bases; junction bases not matched to a gene: 12. As DNA, the CDR3 is TGTGCCAGCAGCTCGGGGGGAGCGGGGGGCCCCAACACCGGGGAGCTGTTTTTT. It codes for CASSSGGAGGPNTGELFF.

V and J are TRBV6-4 and TRBJ2-2; no clear D. Trimming left V 7 bases short and J 1 base short, with 16 bases between. The germline V gene has CDR1 MRHNA and CDR2 SNTAGT. The CDR3 is 16 amino acids. The CDR3 sequence is CASTQAGELNTGELFF. The CDR3 DNA is TGTGCCAGCACCCAGGCCGGAGAACTGAACACCGGGGAGCTGTTTTTT.

This chain links TRBV2 with TRBJ2-3, with 12 bases matching TRBD2. This CDR3 region has 16 residues. The J segment lost 2 bases and the V segment lost 8 bases, leaving 8 bases of the junction unmatched. CDR1 is SNHLY and CDR2 is FYNNEI in the germline V gene. In DNA, the CDR3 is TGTGCCAGCGGAAGAGGGACTAGCGGGTCCACAGATACGCAGTATTTT. Its translation: CASGRGTSGSTDTQYF.